A selection of T cell receptor beta chains follows, all from one sample in a study of OX40 agonist ivuxolimab in advanced cancers. Clones were sequenced by immunoSEQ multiplex PCR, and TCRdb holds only the in-frame ones, with some missing. The sample holds tens of thousands of clones, around 86% seen once. Sequencing was performed on CD4+ or CD8+ T cells sorted from blood, taken in a trial of the OX40 agonist ivuxolimab. The receptor set was obtained from an adult with an advanced solid tumor such as melanoma, head and neck, liver or kidney cancer. CDR3s include the opening cysteine and the closing phenylalanine or tryptophan. A D gene is named only where the DNA matches it firmly. Some rows have no size entry. The others give once, few or many, or a class for an expanded clone.

V gene	CDR3 length	clone size	J gene	D gene	CDR3 DNA	CDR3 protein
TRBV5-3	13	-	TRBJ1-1	-	TGTGCCAGCACCACAAAACACATCCCAGAAGCTTTCTTT	CASTTKHIPEAFF
TRBV29-1	12	-	TRBJ2-1	TRBD1	TGCAGCAACACACTACCGGGACAGGAGCAGTTCTTC	CSNTLPGQEQFF
TRBV4-3	14	-	TRBJ1-4	TRBD1	TGCGCCAGCAGCCCATCCAGGGGGATTGAAAAACTGTTTTTT	CASSPSRGIEKLFF
TRBV29-1	13	-	TRBJ1-2	TRBD1	TGCAGCGTCTCGGGACAGGGGGCGTATGGCTACACCTTC	CSVSGQGAYGYTF
TRBV11-2	17	-	TRBJ2-5	TRBD2	TGTGCCAGCAGCTCAACGGCGGGGGGGGTGGCACAAGAGACCCAGTACTTC	CASSSTAGGVAQETQYF
TRBV5-1	14	-	TRBJ1-1	-	TGCGCCAGCAGCTTGGCGTCCATGAACACTGAAGCTTTCTTT	CASSLASMNTEAFF
TRBV28	16	-	TRBJ2-7	TRBD1	TGTGCCAGCAGTTTTCAACCGGGACAGGGATTTAGGGAGCAGTACTTC	CASSFQPGQGFREQYF
TRBV19	13	-	TRBJ1-6	TRBD1	TGTGCCAGTAGCACAGGGGGCGCTTCACCCCTCCACTTT	CASSTGGASPLHF
TRBV27	13	-	TRBJ1-5	-	TGTGCCAGCAGCAGCAGGGGAGTTCAGCCCCAGCATTTT	CASSSRGVQPQHF
TRBV9	19	-	TRBJ2-1	TRBD2	TGTGCCAGCAGCCACAGAAAGGGGATGACTAGCGGGATCTACAATGAGCAGTTCTTC	CASSHRKGMTSGIYNEQFF
TRBV27	15	-	TRBJ2-1	TRBD2	TGTGCCAGCAGTTCCGGGACTAGCGGGGTCAATGAGCAGTTCTTC	CASSSGTSGVNEQFF
TRBV4-1	16	-	TRBJ2-1	-	TGCGCCAGCAGCCAGACCGACGGGAGTTATAACAATGAGCAGTTCTTC	CASSQTDGSYNNEQFF
TRBV9	16	-	TRBJ2-1	TRBD2	TGTGCCAGCAGCCTTCAGCGGGATCCCTCCTACAATGAGCAGTTCTTC	CASSLQRDPSYNEQFF
TRBV4-1	16	-	TRBJ2-3	TRBD2	TGCGCCAGCATCCCTCTAGCGGGAGGGCCAGCAGATACGCAGTATTTT	CASIPLAGGPADTQYF
TRBV9	14	-	TRBJ1-5	-	TGTGCCAGCAGCGTAGGTTACGGAAATCAGCCCCAGCATTTT	CASSVGYGNQPQHF
TRBV7-9	13	-	TRBJ1-2	-	TGTGCCAGCAGCTTACTGCACAACTATGGCTACACCTTC	CASSLLHNYGYTF
TRBV7-2	14	-	TRBJ1-2	TRBD1	TGTGCCAGCAGCCTAGCAGGGGGCAACTATGGCTACACCTTC	CASSLAGGNYGYTF
TRBV9	13	few	TRBJ2-7	-	TGTGCCAGCAGCGTAGCGGACAGCTACGAGCAGTACTTC	CASSVADSYEQYF
TRBV6-6	14	-	TRBJ2-7	-	TGTGCCAGCAGTTACGTACAGGCAGCCTACGAGCAGTACTTC	CASSYVQAAYEQYF
TRBV28	15	-	TRBJ2-6	-	TGTGCCAGCAGTTTAATGCGGTATGGGGCCAACGTCCTGACTTTC	CASSLMRYGANVLTF
TRBV4-3	15	-	TRBJ1-1	-	TGCGCCAGCAGCCAAGGAGCCCTTACGTACACTGAAGCTTTCTTT	CASSQGALTYTEAFF
TRBV2	15	-	TRBJ2-1	TRBD2	TGTGCCATCACTACTACTAGCGGCTTCTACAATGAGCAGTTCTTC	CAITTTSGFYNEQFF
TRBV4-1	16	-	TRBJ1-5	-	TGCGCCAGCAGCCAAGAACAGTCAAGTGGACTCCAGCCCCAGCATTTT	CASSQEQSSGLQPQHF
TRBV7-9	14	-	TRBJ1-1	-	TGTGCCAGCAGTTTACAAGCATTAGGGACGGAAGCTTTCTTT	CASSLQALGTEAFF
TRBV18	11	-	TRBJ2-1	-	TGTGCCAGCTCCCCGGGGAATGAGCAGTTCTTC	CASSPGNEQFF
TRBV5-1	17	-	TRBJ1-1	-	TGCGCCAGCAGCTTGTTGTCGGGGCCCTCCTTGAACACTGAAGCTTTCTTT	CASSLLSGPSLNTEAFF
TRBV5-1	15	-	TRBJ1-6	-	TGCGCCAGCAGCTTGTCGAGGGTGGGTAATTCACCCCTCCACTTT	CASSLSRVGNSPLHF
TRBV4-2	13	-	TRBJ2-7	-	TGTGCCAGCAGCCAAGATCGTCCATCCGAGCAGTACTTC	CASSQDRPSEQYF
TRBV7-8	14	-	TRBJ2-3	-	TGTGCCAGCAGCCCGAGGGACCGGGGGGATACGCAGTATTTT	CASSPRDRGDTQYF
TRBV28	15	once	TRBJ2-2	TRBD1	TGTGCCAGCAGGACCGGGACAGGGGGCACCGGGGAGCTGTTTTTT	CASRTGTGGTGELFF
TRBV6-5	12	once	TRBJ2-7	-	TGTGCCAGCAGTGACAGGTTCTACGAGCAGTACTTC	CASSDRFYEQYF
TRBV7-2	14	few	TRBJ2-1	TRBD2	TGTGCCAGCAGCTTAGATCTAGCGGGAGTGTCGCAGTTCTTC	CASSLDLAGVSQFF
TRBV10-3	16	few	TRBJ1-1	-	TGTGCCATCAGGGGGGCCGTGGCGGGATCGAACACTGAAGCTTTCTTT	CAIRGAVAGSNTEAFF
TRBV6-5	13	few	TRBJ2-1	-	TGTGCCAGCAGTTTTAACCCGGAGATTGAGCAGTTCTTC	CASSFNPEIEQFF
TRBV11-3	12	-	TRBJ2-2	-	TGTGCCAGCAGCCCCTACACCGGGGAGCTGTTTTTT	CASSPYTGELFF
TRBV30	13	-	TRBJ1-4	TRBD1	TGTGCCTGGGACAGGGGAGTGGGTGAAAAACTGTTTTTT	CAWDRGVGEKLFF
TRBV7-8	16	-	TRBJ1-1	-	TGTGCCAGCAGCCCACTAACTAGGATAGGTGAGGCTGAAGCTTTCTTT	CASSPLTRIGEAEAFF
TRBV28	17	-	TRBJ2-1	TRBD1	TGTGCCAGCAGTTCAGCCGTCGGGACAGGGATATACAATGAGCAGTTCTTC	CASSSAVGTGIYNEQFF
TRBV27	15	-	TRBJ2-3	TRBD1	TGTGCCAGCAGTTTGACAGGGGGGTACACAGATACGCAGTATTTT	CASSLTGGYTDTQYF
TRBV7-9	15	-	TRBJ1-1	-	TGTGCCAGCAGCTTAGGAGGCAGGGGGAACACTGAAGCTTTCTTT	CASSLGGRGNTEAFF
TRBV4-3	12	-	TRBJ1-4	-	TGCGCCAGCAGCCACGGTGGGGAAAAACTGTTTTTT	CASSHGGEKLFF
TRBV2	16	once	TRBJ2-1	TRBD2	TGTGCCAGCAGACGACTTCGGCTAGCGGACTACAATGAGCAGTTCTTC	CASRRLRLADYNEQFF
TRBV19	16	-	TRBJ1-5	-	TGTGCCAGTAGTATTGCGGCTTCTTATAGCAATCAGCCCCAGCATTTT	CASSIAASYSNQPQHF
TRBV7-7	15	-	TRBJ2-1	-	TGTGCCAGCAGCTTAGAGTATCGGACAGACAATGAGCAGTTCTTC	CASSLEYRTDNEQFF
TRBV11-2	15	-	TRBJ2-1	-	TGTGCCAGCAGCTTCACAGGTGGGGATGACAATGAGCAGTTCTTC	CASSFTGGDDNEQFF
TRBV28	15	once	TRBJ1-6	TRBD1	TGTGCCAGCAGTTTCAGACAGGGCATGAATTCACCCCTCCACTTT	CASSFRQGMNSPLHF
TRBV6-5	13	-	TRBJ1-1	-	TGTGCCAGCAGTTTAGACCCCAGCACTGAAGCTTTCTTT	CASSLDPSTEAFF
TRBV5-4	14	-	TRBJ1-2	-	TGTGCCAGCAGCTTGGGGTCGGGCAACTATGGCTACACCTTC	CASSLGSGNYGYTF
TRBV19	17	-	TRBJ2-1	TRBD2	TGTGCCAGTACTGCGACTAGCGGGAGAGACGCCTACAATGAGCAGTTCTTC	CASTATSGRDAYNEQFF
TRBV5-1	14	-	TRBJ2-7	TRBD2	TGCGCCAGCAGCTTAGGACTAGCGGACTACGAGCAGTACTTC	CASSLGLADYEQYF
TRBV28	17	-	TRBJ2-3	TRBD1	TGTGCCAGCAGTCCTTTCGGACAGGGGACTTCTACAGATACGCAGTATTTT	CASSPFGQGTSTDTQYF
TRBV4-3	14	few	TRBJ1-2	TRBD1	TGCGCCAGCAGCCCGGGGGCAGGGGGCTATGGCTACACCTTC	CASSPGAGGYGYTF
TRBV29-1	10	-	TRBJ2-7	-	TGCAGCGTCCTTGACTGGGAGCAGTACTTC	CSVLDWEQYF
TRBV28	17	-	TRBJ2-3	TRBD2	TGTGCCAGCAGTTTAATTGGACTAGCGGAGGGCACAGATACGCAGTATTTT	CASSLIGLAEGTDTQYF
TRBV19	14	once	TRBJ1-5	TRBD1	TGTGCCAGTAAAAGAGGACAGGGCAATCAGCCCCAGCATTTT	CASKRGQGNQPQHF
TRBV5-1	14	-	TRBJ1-1	-	TGCGCCAGCAGCTTGGCCCGGGGGACCGGCGCAGCTTTCTTT	CASSLARGTGAAFF
TRBV5-6	13	few	TRBJ1-1	-	TGTGCCAGCAGCTTTTCACTGAACACTGAAGCTTTCTTT	CASSFSLNTEAFF
TRBV6-5	13	few	TRBJ2-7	TRBD2	TGTGCCAGCAGTTACGCGGGGGGATACGAGCAGTACTTC	CASSYAGGYEQYF
TRBV29-1	15	-	TRBJ2-3	-	TGCAGCGTCGTACTCGGACACCAGAGCACAGATACGCAGTATTTT	CSVVLGHQSTDTQYF
TRBV6-5	12	-	TRBJ1-1	-	TGTGCCAGCAGTTACTCGGCGGAGGGAGCTTTCTTT	CASSYSAEGAFF